The 25 T cell receptor beta chains below all came from one sample that was sequenced in a study of blood T cell repertoires in COVID-19. TCRdb keeps only in-frame clones here, not all; method: immunoSEQ multiplex PCR. The sample shows about 380,000 clones, about 85% of them seen only once. Sequencing used peripheral blood. The origin of the receptors is a woman younger than 30 with acute or convalescent COVID-19.

The chain combines TRBV9 with TRBJ1-6, with 7 bases that match TRBD1. V was pared by 3 bases and J by 9 bases, with 6 bases of the junction left unmatched. The V gene's germline CDR1 is SGDLS and CDR2 YYNGEE. The length of the CDR3 is 14 residues. The CDR3 sequence: CASSASGQSSPLHF. DNA of the CDR3: TGTGCCAGCAGCGCATCGGGACAGTCTTCACCCCTCCACTTT. Full variable domain (rest looked up from reference TRBV9 and TRBJ1-6): DSGVTQTPKHLITATGQRVTLRCSPRSGDLSVYWYQQSLDQGLQFLIQYYNGEERAKGNILERFSAQQFPDLHSELNLSSLELGDSALYFCASSASGQSSPLHFGNGTRLTVT.

This clone was picked up a small number of times. V usage is TRBV13 and J usage is TRBJ2-1; weak D call: TRBD2 (6 bases). Trimming cost V 7 bases and J 5 bases, with 12 bases left between them. Germline values: CDR1 PRHDT, CDR2 FYEKMQ (reference sequence). This CDR3 comprises 13 residues. CDR3 nucleotides: TGTGCCAGCAAGGACGGGAGAAACAATGAGCAGTTCTTC. It translates to CASKDGRNNEQFF.

This chain links TRBV3-1 (or the pseudogene TRBV3-2) with TRBJ2-1; D possibly corresponds to TRBD2 (5 bases). Per germline, CDR1 LGHDT and CDR2 YNNKEL (reference sequence). V lost 3 bases to trimming and J lost 7 bases, with 16 bases between them. The CDR3 sequence is 15 residues long. CDR3 loop: CASSHLGRLRNEQFF. The CDR3 nucleotides read TGTGCCAGCAGCCACTTGGGGAGACTCCGAAATGAGCAGTTCTTC.

This clone has just one count. The V gene is TRBV6-2 or TRBV6-3, the J gene TRBJ1-3; D remains unclear. CDR1 is MNHEY, CDR2 SVGEGT, per germline. Trimming shortened V by 2 bases and J by 0 bases, and 5 bases separated the two germline ends. There are 14 residues in the CDR3. The CDR3 is CASSYRDSGNTIYF. DNA of the CDR3: TGTGCCAGCAGTTACCGGGACTCTGGAAACACCATATATTTT.

The chain employs TRBV19 and TRBJ2-1; no reliable D call. The length of the CDR3 is 13 residues. The V gene's germline CDR1 is LNHDA and CDR2 SQIVND (reference sequence). Trimming removed 7 bases at V and 3 bases at J, with 10 bases between. The DNA for the CDR3 is TGTGCCAGTACCTCGAGTGTCTACAATGAGCAGTTCTTC. This encodes CASTSSVYNEQFF.

The chain is built from TRBV5-6 and TRBJ2-3; tentatively, D is TRBD1 (6 bases). V lost 0 bases and J lost 4, with 9 bases in between. The CDR3 spans 14 residues. In germline, CDR1 is SGHDT, CDR2 YYEEEE. The CDR3 region has the DNA TGTGCCAGCAGCTTGGCAAACAGGGCAGATACGCAGTATTTT. This gives the protein CASSLANRADTQYF.

The chain carries TRBV6-5 and TRBJ1-1, with a weak D call TRBD1 (6 bases). CDR1 and CDR2 from the germline V gene are MNHEY and SVGAGI. The CDR3 sequence is 15 residues long. Trimming left V 7 bases short and J 4 bases short, with 19 bases between. The DNA of the CDR3 is TGTGCCAGCATCCCTCGGGGGGGGGCGGGCACTGAAGCTTTCTTT. Translation gives CASIPRGGAGTEAFF.

The gene calls are TRBV5-6 and TRBJ1-5; unclear D gene. There are 13 residues in the CDR3. The germline CDR1 and CDR2 sequences are SGHDT and YYEEEE. V shed 5 bases and J shed 3 bases, with 9 bases lying between them. The CDR3 DNA is TGTGCCAGCAGTCGGTCATACAATCAGCCCCAGCATTTT. It encodes CASSRSYNQPQHF.

This chain connects TRBV27 to TRBJ1-6; 8 positions agree with TRBD1. Per the germline V gene, CDR1 is MNHEY and CDR2 is SMNVEV (reference sequence). J was trimmed by 7 bases and V by 2 bases; bases with no gene match: 4. The CDR3 runs to 15 residues. The CDR3 DNA reads TGTGCCAGCAGTTTACCTACAGGGGGGAATTCACCCCTCCACTTT. Encoded protein: CASSLPTGGNSPLHF.

This chain connects TRBV29-1 to TRBJ2-7, with 7 nucleotides matching TRBD1. This CDR3 has 14 residues. Trimming at V came to 4 bases and at J to 1 base, leaving 7 bases not matched to a gene. Germline V gene data show CDR1 as SQVTM and CDR2 as ANQGSEA. The CDR3 coding sequence is TGCAGCGTTGGGCCCCGACAGGGTTCCTACGAGCAGTACTTC. This encodes CSVGPRQGSYEQYF.

The chain is built from TRBV5-1 and TRBJ2-7; no firm D call. Germline V lookup: CDR1 SGHRS, CDR2 YFSETQ. The germline V and J ends were trimmed by 0 bases and 0 bases, with 4 bases remaining between them. CDR3 size: 13 residues. The CDR3, as DNA: TGCGCCAGCAGCTTGGACACCTCCTACGAGCAGTACTTC. It encodes CASSLDTSYEQYF.

V gene TRBV2 combines with J gene TRBJ2-1; 7 positions agree with TRBD1. The CDR3 has 12 amino acids. The trim removed 9 bases at V and 4 bases at J, leaving 3 bases unmatched. Germline V gives CDR1 SNHLY, CDR2 FYNNEI. The CDR3 DNA reads as TGTGCCAGGGGGACAGCTTACAATGAGCAGTTCTTC. Amino acid sequence: CARGTAYNEQFF.

The count of this clone is one. This chain links TRBV28 with TRBJ1-1, with 8 positions matching TRBD1. Germline V gene data show CDR1 as MDHEN and CDR2 as SYDVKM. The CDR3 sequence is 14 residues long. With 5 bases clipped from V and 1 base from J, the junction kept 3 bases outside the gene matches. The CDR3 coding sequence is TGTGCCAGCAGTGCAGGGGGCGAGAACACTGAAGCTTTCTTT. This codes for CASSAGGENTEAFF.

The chain recombines TRBV6-5 with TRBJ2-2; D may be TRBD2 (5 bases). The V and J ends lost 11 bases and 4 bases respectively, with 11 bases between them. Germline CDR1 is MNHEY and CDR2 is SVGAGI. There are 12 residues in the CDR3. In DNA, the CDR3 is TGTGCCGAAGCGGACCTCACCGGGGAGCTGTTTTTT. As protein: CAEADLTGELFF.

This chain joins TRBV24-1 and TRBJ1-1; 8 bases are a match to TRBD1. V was clipped by 7 bases and J by 12 bases; unmatched bases: 12. Germline lookup yields CDR1 KGHDR and CDR2 SFDVKD. The CDR3 length is 13 residues. CDR3 DNA sequence: TGTGCCACCAGCGGACAGGGAACACGGAGAACTTTCTTT. Translation gives CATSGQGTRRTFF.

The V gene is TRBV20-1, the J gene TRBJ1-2; D perhaps matches TRBD1 (5 bases). From germline, CDR1 is DFQATT and CDR2 SNEGSKA (reference sequence). Trimming pared 6 bases from V and 8 bases from J, leaving 13 bases between. The CDR3 sequence is 11 residues long. This CDR3 is CSADGGQGYTF. The CDR3 nucleotides read TGCAGTGCCGACGGGGGTCAGGGCTACACCTTC.

V and J are TRBV29-1 and TRBJ1-4, with 9 bases aligning to TRBD1. The J segment lost 8 bases and the V segment lost 7 bases, leaving 5 bases of the junction unmatched. Germline loops: CDR1 SQVTM, CDR2 ANQGSEA. The CDR3 runs 12 residues. CDR3 DNA sequence: TGCAGCGCGAGGACAGGGGACGAAAAACTGTTTTTT. Protein sequence: CSARTGDEKLFF.

The chain carries TRBV6-2 or TRBV6-3 and TRBJ2-7; D is ambiguous. Trimming pared 4 bases from V and 8 bases from J, leaving 21 bases between. Per germline, CDR1 MNHEY and CDR2 SVGEGT. This CDR3 spans 15 amino acids. The CDR3 DNA reads as TGTGCCAGCAGTTCGCGAGACTTAAAGGCGTCTAAGCAGTACTTC. Protein: CASSSRDLKASKQYF.

In this sample, this clone turned up a few times. The V call is TRBV6-2 or TRBV6-3, the J call TRBJ2-3; D gene ambiguous. The CDR3 runs 16 residues. Trimming removed 0 bases at V and 4 bases at J, with 14 bases between. The germline CDR1 and CDR2 sequences are MNHEY and SVGEGT. The CDR3 reads CASSYSMGSGSDTQYF. The CDR3 nucleotides read TGTGCCAGCAGTTACTCGATGGGTTCCGGGTCAGATACGCAGTATTTT.

The chain carries TRBV5-6 and TRBJ2-7; 8 nucleotides align to TRBD2. The V segment lost 0 bases and the J segment 4 bases; nucleotides outside the gene matches: 3. Looked up from germline, CDR1 is SGHDT and CDR2 is YYEEEE. The CDR3 extends over 14 amino acids. CDR3 nucleotides: TGTGCCAGCAGCTTGGCGGGAGGGGCTTACGAGCAGTACTTC. This encodes CASSLAGGAYEQYF.

The J gene is TRBJ1-1, the V gene TRBV9, with TRBD1 matching 9 bases. V lost 5 bases to trimming and J lost 1 base; unmatched junction nucleotides: 3. Germline lookup yields CDR1 SGDLS and CDR2 YYNGEE. The CDR3 extends over 14 amino acids. This CDR3 is CASRGQGTNTEAFF. CDR3 DNA: TGTGCCAGCAGGGGACAGGGTACGAACACTGAAGCTTTCTTT. Drawing the rest from reference TRBV9 and TRBJ1-1, the complete variable domain is DSGVTQTPKHLITATGQRVTLRCSPRSGDLSVYWYQQSLDQGLQFLIQYYNGEERAKGNILERFSAQQFPDLHSELNLSSLELGDSALYFCASRGQGTNTEAFFGQGTRLTVV.

The rearrangement uses TRBV12-3 or TRBV12-4 and TRBJ2-1; D is uncertain. The CDR3 totals 11 residues. V lost 6 bases and J 10 bases, leaving 10 bases between the germline ends. CDR3 DNA: TGTGCCAGCAGCCCGGGTAGGGAGCAGTTCTTC. Protein sequence: CASSPGREQFF.

The chain combines TRBV7-3 with TRBJ1-5; D might be TRBD1 (5 bases). Germline V gives CDR1 SGHTA, CDR2 FQGTGA. CDR3 length: 15 residues. V was pared by 2 bases and J by 4 bases, with 12 bases between. In DNA form, the CDR3 reads TGTGCCAGCAGCTTATCGGGGGAATTGAATCAGCCCCAGCATTTT. Protein: CASSLSGELNQPQHF.

The chain has TRBV18 and TRBJ2-3; TRBD2 aligns across 8 bases. Trimming at V came to 2 bases and at J to 0 bases, leaving 10 bases not matched to a gene. Germline V gene sequence: CDR1 KGHSH, CDR2 LQKENI. This CDR3 is built from 18 residues. CDR3 in amino acids: CASSPGTGGPPSTDTQYF. CDR3 nucleotides: TGTGCCAGCTCACCAGGGACGGGGGGGCCACCTAGCACAGATACGCAGTATTTT.

This clone was detected a few times. V and J are TRBV15 and TRBJ2-3, with a possible D match to TRBD2 (7 bases). The V end was cut by 4 bases, the J end by 2 bases, with 16 bases between. The CDR3 has 16 amino acids. Germline V CDR1 and CDR2: LNHNV, YYDKDF (reference sequence). The chain's CDR3 is CATSTRTRGATDTQYF. CDR3 DNA: TGTGCCACCAGCACCAGGACTAGGGGGGCCACAGATACGCAGTATTTT.